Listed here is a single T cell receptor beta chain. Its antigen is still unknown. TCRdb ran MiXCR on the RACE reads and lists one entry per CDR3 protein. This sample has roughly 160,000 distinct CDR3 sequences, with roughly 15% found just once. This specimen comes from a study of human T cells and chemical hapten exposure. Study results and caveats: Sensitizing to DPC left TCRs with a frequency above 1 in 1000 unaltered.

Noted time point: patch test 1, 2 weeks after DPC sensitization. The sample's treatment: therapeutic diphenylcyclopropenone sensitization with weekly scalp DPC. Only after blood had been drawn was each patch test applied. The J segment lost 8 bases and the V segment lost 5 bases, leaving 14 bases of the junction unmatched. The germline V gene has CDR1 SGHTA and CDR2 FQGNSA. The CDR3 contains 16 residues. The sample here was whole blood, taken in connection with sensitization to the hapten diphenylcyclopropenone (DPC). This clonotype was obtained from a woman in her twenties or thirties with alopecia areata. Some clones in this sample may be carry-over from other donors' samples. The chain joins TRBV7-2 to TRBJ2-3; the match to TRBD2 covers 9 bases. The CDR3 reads CASSREASGAGGTQYF. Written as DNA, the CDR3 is TGTGCCAGCAGCCGAGAGGCTAGCGGGGCCGGGGGTACGCAGTATTTT. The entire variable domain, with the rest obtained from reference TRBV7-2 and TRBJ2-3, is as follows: GAGVSQSPSNKVTEKGKDVELRCDPISGHTALYWYRQSLGQGLEFLIYFQGNSAPDKSGLPSDRFSAERTGGSVSTLTIQRTQQEDSAVYLCASSREASGAGGTQYFGPGTRLTVL.